This T cell receptor (beta chain) was sequenced during a study of blood T cells in healthy people across ages. For the second PCR, which ran for about 6 to 11 cycles, a sample-barcoded 5' primer and a J-beta primer mix were used. TCRdb itself ran the 5' RACE reads through MiXCR, one entry per CDR3 protein. The table includes 700,000 to 900,000 distinct CDR3 sequences, approximately 53% detected once. This CDR3 comprises 11 residues. Deletions cut 6 bases from V and 8 bases from J, with 12 bases between. From germline, CDR1 is DFQATT and CDR2 SNEGSKA (reference sequence). The TCR sequence derives from a man older than 75 in good health. The V and J genes are TRBV20-1 and TRBJ2-3; D remains ambiguous. The sample taken for sequencing was blood. CDR3 in DNA: TGCAGTGCCCACCAGATTGGTACGCAGTATTTT. Translated: CSAHQIGTQYF.